Each of the 27 T cell receptor beta chains below was sequenced from the same sample in a study of preoperative IRX-2 immunotherapy in early breast cancer. Documented treatment: preoperative locoregional IRX-2 cytokine immunotherapy. Profiling relied on immunoSEQ multiplex PCR, and the TCRdb table lists in-frame clones only, not all of them. The data show about 15,000 clones, approximately 91% seen once. This material was acquired from a patient treated with IRX-2 immunotherapy. The receptors come from a human donor with breast cancer.

The chain recombines TRBV9 with TRBJ1-1; D might be TRBD1 (5 bases). The CDR3 is 14 residues long. Trimming cost V 5 bases and J 0 bases, with 11 bases left between them. Germline loops: CDR1 SGDLS, CDR2 YYNGEE. Written as DNA, the CDR3 is TGTGCCAGCAGTCGAGAGGGGATGAACACTGAAGCTTTCTTT. This encodes CASSREGMNTEAFF.

The count of this clone is one. V gene TRBV12-5 combines with J gene TRBJ2-3; D uncertain. The length of the CDR3 is 14 residues. CDR1 is LGHNT, CDR2 FRNRAP, per germline. The germline V and J ends were trimmed by 2 bases and 1 base, with 7 bases remaining between them. Here the CDR3 reads CASGLTPGTDTQYF. CDR3 bases: TGTGCTAGTGGTTTGACACCAGGCACAGATACGCAGTATTTT.

The chain carries TRBV5-5 and TRBJ2-1; D not resolved. CDR1 is SGHKS and CDR2 is YYEKEE in the germline V gene (reference sequence). This CDR3 contains 13 residues. The germline V and J ends were trimmed by 0 bases and 2 bases, with 3 bases remaining between them. CDR3 protein: CASSLEAYNEQFF. The CDR3 DNA follows: TGTGCCAGCAGCTTGGAGGCCTACAATGAGCAGTTCTTC. Using reference TRBV5-5 and TRBJ2-1 for the parts outside the CDR3, the full variable domain is DAGVTQSPTHLIKTRGQQVTLRCSPISGHKSVSWYQQVLGQGPQFIFQYYEKEERGRGNFPDRFSARQFPNYSSELNVNALLLGDSALYLCASSLEAYNEQFFGPGTRLTVL.

This chain links TRBV9 with TRBJ2-5; 13 bases agree with TRBD2. After removal of 4 bases from V and 1 base from J, the junction contained 4 bases not matched to a gene. CDR3 size: 16 residues. Germline V gives CDR1 SGDLS, CDR2 YYNGEE. The CDR3 loop reads CASSTGLAGVQETQYF. DNA of the CDR3: TGTGCCAGCAGCACAGGACTAGCGGGGGTCCAAGAGACCCAGTACTTC.

The chain couples TRBV28 to TRBJ1-2; TRBD1 matches at 7 bases. CDR3 length: 13 amino acids. Trimming cost V 6 bases and J 8 bases; bases outside gene matches: 9. Germline CDR1 is MDHEN and CDR2 is SYDVKM. CDR3 coding DNA: TGTGCCAGCAGCCCCGGACAGGATCGGGGCTACACCTTC. Translation: CASSPGQDRGYTF.

The chain has TRBV5-1 and TRBJ2-3, with 10 bases aligning to TRBD1. Trimming took 4 bases from V and 2 from J; bases not matched to a gene: 4. Germline-derived CDR1 and CDR2 are SGHRS and YFSETQ. The CDR3 length is 15 residues. The CDR3 DNA reads as TGCGCCAGCAGCCCGGGACAGGGGAACACAGATACGCAGTATTTT. This translates into CASSPGQGNTDTQYF.

The chain recombines TRBV10-3 with TRBJ1-2; the match to TRBD1 covers 10 bases. The germline CDR1 and CDR2 sequences are ENHRY and SYGVKD. V dropped 4 bases and J dropped 8; count of bases not matched to a gene: 16. The CDR3 covers 17 residues. In DNA form, the CDR3 reads TGTGCCATCAGTGGGGGACTCCGGGACAGGGGAATGGGAGGCTACACCTTC. Translating it yields CAISGGLRDRGMGGYTF.

This chain uses TRBV18 with TRBJ2-2, with TRBD1 matching over 8 bases. Trimming cost V 4 bases and J 1 base; bases outside gene matches: 5. CDR1 KGHSH and CDR2 LQKENI come from the germline V gene. The CDR3 spans 16 residues. The CDR3 nucleotides read TGTGCCAGCTCACTCCAGGGGGCTAAGAACACCGGGGAGCTGTTTTTT. Residues: CASSLQGAKNTGELFF.

This chain uses TRBV29-1 with TRBJ2-5; D tentatively reads TRBD1 or TRBD2 (6 bases each). The CDR3 covers 12 residues. The germline V gene encodes CDR1 SQVTM and CDR2 ANQGSEA. Trimming shortened V by 3 bases and J by 8 bases, and 13 bases separated the two germline ends. CDR3 residues: CSVDGGGRTQYF. DNA of the CDR3: TGCAGCGTTGACGGGGGCGGCAGAACCCAGTACTTC.

This sequence joins TRBV7-6 and TRBJ2-1, with no clear D. The CDR3 spans 12 residues. Germline assignment: CDR1 SGHVS and CDR2 FNYEAQ. Trimming took 2 bases from V and 8 from J, leaving 7 bases between them. The CDR3 protein is CASSLNSYEQFF. The CDR3 DNA sequence: TGTGCCAGCAGCTTAAACAGCTATGAGCAGTTCTTC.

The CDR3, as DNA: TGTGCCAGCAGTTACTCCACAGGGAAGAACACCGGGGAGCTGTTTTTT. Protein sequence: CASSYSTGKNTGELFF. The chain joins TRBV6-6 to TRBJ2-2; perhaps TRBD1 as D (6 bases). V was cut by 0 bases and J by 1 base, with 9 bases left in between. The CDR3 contains 16 residues. From germline, CDR1 is MNHNY and CDR2 SVGAGI (reference sequence).

The chain uses TRBV30 and TRBJ2-3; no definite D call. Between the trimmed V and J ends, which lost 2 bases and 4 bases, there was a span of 4 bases. This CDR3 contains 11 residues. Germline CDR1 GTSNPN, CDR2 SVGIG (reference sequence). The CDR3 DNA sequence: TGTGCCTGGAGTAGGGCAGATACGCAGTATTTT. Protein sequence: CAWSRADTQYF. Complete variable domain (other parts from reference TRBV30 and TRBJ2-3): SQTIHQWPATLVQPVGSPLSLECTVEGTSNPNLYWYRQAAGRGLQLLFYSVGIGQISSEVPQNLSASRPQDRQFILSSKKLLLSDSGFYLCAWSRADTQYFGPGTRLTVL.

The rearrangement uses TRBV6-6 and TRBJ2-5; 11 positions agree with TRBD2. CDR3 length: 14 residues. The V gene's germline CDR1 is MNHNY and CDR2 SVGAGI (reference sequence). V lost 0 bases and J lost 9; bases outside the gene matches: 3. DNA for the CDR3: TGTGCCAGCAGTTACTCTAGCGGGGGGGCCCCCCAGTACTTC. It translates to CASSYSSGGAPQYF.

J is TRBJ1-1 and V is TRBV5-1; possible D gene TRBD1, 5 bases. This CDR3 has 15 amino acids. Trimming took off 0 bases at V and 1 base at J, with 10 bases between the two ends. The germline V gene encodes CDR1 SGHRS and CDR2 YFSETQ. CDR3 sequence (DNA): TGCGCCAGCAGCTTGGGGGGCGCAGGGAACACTGAAGCTTTCTTT. Its translation is CASSLGGAGNTEAFF.

This clone showed up just a few times. The chain carries TRBV19 and TRBJ1-1, with a possible D match to TRBD1 (5 bases). Germline V lookup: CDR1 LNHDA, CDR2 SQIVND (reference sequence). The CDR3 covers 13 residues. V lost 3 bases and J lost 11, with 16 bases in between. The CDR3 loop reads CASSIGQGLNAFF. The CDR3 bases are TGTGCCAGTAGTATCGGCCAGGGCCTAAATGCTTTCTTT.

The chain joins TRBV6-5 to TRBJ2-3, with 10 bases lining up with TRBD1. The length of the CDR3 is 13 residues. The trim removed 6 bases at V and 3 bases at J, leaving 0 bases unmatched. Germline V gene sequence: CDR1 MNHEY, CDR2 SVGAGI. CDR3 coding DNA: TGTGCCAGCAGGGGACAGGGGACAGATACGCAGTATTTT. Its protein is CASRGQGTDTQYF.

The chain couples TRBV7-8 to TRBJ1-1; a weak D match, TRBD1 (6 bases). CDR1 is SGHVS and CDR2 is FQNEAQ in the germline V gene. The V gene lost 5 bases and the J gene lost 0 bases, with 19 bases spanning the gap. The CDR3 has 17 amino acids. The CDR3 sequence: CASSPATGALMNTEAFF. The CDR3 DNA sequence: TGTGCCAGCAGCCCCGCCACGGGGGCGCTTATGAACACTGAAGCTTTCTTT.

The gene calls are TRBV9 and TRBJ2-7; maybe TRBD2 (5 bases). The CDR3 is made up of 14 amino acids. Germline CDR1 is SGDLS and CDR2 is YYNGEE. Deletions cut 0 bases from V and 4 bases from J, with 11 bases between. In nucleotides, the CDR3 is TGTGCCAGCAGCGTAGGCGGAGGAAGATACGAGCAGTACTTC. Residues: CASSVGGGRYEQYF.

The V and J genes are TRBV5-1 and TRBJ1-1; maybe TRBD1 (6 bases). Between the trimmed V and J ends, which lost 6 bases and 4 bases, there was a span of 16 bases. Germline CDR1 and CDR2: SGHRS and YFSETQ. CDR3 length equals 14 residues. CDR3 loop: CASTSGGGGTEAFF. In DNA form, the CDR3 reads TGCGCCAGCACTTCGGGGGGGGGCGGCACTGAAGCTTTCTTT. The full variable domain, in which reference TRBV5-1 and TRBJ1-1 provide the parts outside the CDR3, is KAGVTQTPRYLIKTRGQQVTLSCSPISGHRSVSWYQQTPGQGLQFLFEYFSETQRNKGNFPGRFSGRQFSNSRSEMNVSTLELGDSALYLCASTSGGGGTEAFFGQGTRLTVV.

This clone was counted once. The rearrangement joins TRBV12-2 to TRBJ1-3. TRBV12-2 is termed a pseudogene. CDR3 length equals 17 residues. The CDR3 sequence is CASRLAAVSLSGNTIYF. CDR3 nucleotide sequence: TGTGCAAGTCGCTTAGCGGCCGTATCACTTTCTGGAAACACCATATATTTT.

This clone was counted between two and nine times. The V and J genes are TRBV11-3 and TRBJ1-3, with unresolved D. Trimming pared 2 bases from V and 2 bases from J, leaving 19 bases between. The CDR3 loop spans 18 amino acids. Germline CDR1 reads SGHNT; CDR2 reads YENEEA. CDR3 loop: CASSLSRGRVMTGNTIYF. Here the CDR3 DNA reads TGTGCCAGCAGCTTATCCCGGGGAAGGGTGATGACTGGAAACACCATATATTTT.

This clone was detected once. The chain employs TRBV2 and TRBJ2-5; possibly TRBD2 for D (7 bases). The CDR3 sequence is 14 residues long. Germline CDR1 and CDR2: SNHLY and FYNNEI. V gave up 9 bases and J gave up 1 base, with 15 bases separating them. The CDR3 loop reads CASGLGGGQETQYF. As DNA, the CDR3 is TGTGCCAGTGGGCTGGGAGGGGGCCAAGAGACCCAGTACTTC.

V gene TRBV4-2 combines with J gene TRBJ2-3; a weak D match, TRBD2 (7 bases). Trimming stripped 3 bases from V and 7 bases from J, with 17 bases between. Per germline, CDR1 LGHNA and CDR2 YNFKEQ. The length of the CDR3 is 15 residues. CDR3 sequence (DNA): TGTGCCAGCAGCCAGTTAGAGGGGGGGCGGAATACGCAGTATTTT. Protein sequence: CASSQLEGGRNTQYF.

The chain recombines TRBV27 with TRBJ2-2; D may be TRBD1 (6 bases). The CDR3 is 15 residues long. V lost 6 bases and J lost 0, with 11 bases in between. Germline loops: CDR1 MNHEY, CDR2 SMNVEV (reference sequence). The CDR3 DNA is TGTGCCAGCAGCCGCAGACAGGCGAACACCGGGGAGCTGTTTTTT. Translation gives CASSRRQANTGELFF.

The V call is TRBV7-9, the J call TRBJ1-4; D not certain. CDR1 SEHNR and CDR2 FQNEAQ come from the germline V gene (reference sequence). This CDR3 comprises 16 residues. Trimming pared 1 base from V and 1 base from J, leaving 10 bases between. CDR3 sequence: CASSLVSWGTNEKLFF. In DNA form, the CDR3 reads TGTGCCAGCAGCTTAGTTAGCTGGGGAACTAATGAAAAACTGTTTTTT.

This chain uses TRBV11-3 with TRBJ1-1; TRBD1 is a possible D gene (6 bases). Trimming shortened V by 0 bases and J by 11 bases, and 16 bases separated the two germline ends. This CDR3 has 14 residues. Germline CDR1 SGHNT, CDR2 YENEEA. In nucleotides, the CDR3 is TGTGCCAGCAGCTTAGATTCAGGGACAACCGGGGCTTTCTTT. Protein sequence: CASSLDSGTTGAFF.

V is TRBV12-1 and J is TRBJ2-2; TRBD1 is the table's D call and was not checked against the DNA. TRBV12-1 constitutes a pseudogene. This CDR3 is built from 16 residues. CDR3 loop: CASSFDSQANTGELFF. CDR3 sequence (DNA): TGTGCCAGCAGCTTTGACAGCCAGGCGAACACCGGGGAGCTGTTTTTT.